Shown below are 14 T cell receptor beta chains from a single sample sequenced in a study of control samples from healthy donors and cancer patients. Libraries were prepared by immunoSEQ multiplex PCR; TCRdb keeps only in-frame clonotypes and omits some of them. There are around 110,000 clones in the sample; 93% occur only once, and more than 2% lies in the top ten. Sequences were obtained from blood. These receptors all come from a man younger than 40 in good health.

The chain links TRBV5-1 to TRBJ1-4; D is possibly TRBD1 (5 bases). Germline assignment: CDR1 SGHRS and CDR2 YFSETQ. This CDR3 has 12 amino acids. Trimming removed 0 bases at V and 13 bases at J, with 10 bases between. The CDR3 coding sequence is TGCGCCAGCAGCTTGGGAGGCGGGGGACTGTTTTTT. Translating it yields CASSLGGGGLFF.

The chain carries TRBV19 and TRBJ2-5, with 7 bases fitting TRBD1. Germline V gene data show CDR1 as LNHDA and CDR2 as SQIVND (reference sequence). This CDR3 contains 14 residues. The junction had 6 bases not matched to a gene; V was cut back by 6 bases and J by 2 bases. The CDR3 protein is CASSHRGLQETQYF. DNA for the CDR3: TGTGCCAGTAGCCACAGGGGCTTGCAAGAGACCCAGTACTTC.

The rearrangement uses TRBV19 and TRBJ1-6, with D possibly matching TRBD1 (5 bases). V was cut by 5 bases and J by 9 bases, with 11 bases left in between. CDR1 and CDR2 from the germline V gene are LNHDA and SQIVND (reference sequence). The CDR3 is made up of 13 amino acids. The CDR3 loop reads CASSPRDFSPLHF. The CDR3 coding sequence is TGTGCCAGTAGTCCCCGGGACTTTTCACCCCTCCACTTT.

This sequence joins TRBV7-9 and TRBJ2-3; maybe TRBD2 (5 bases). The CDR3 has 14 amino acids. V lost 6 bases, J lost 2 bases, and 12 bases lay in between. CDR1 is SEHNR, CDR2 FQNEAQ, per germline (reference sequence). As DNA, the CDR3 is TGTGCCAGCAGACCGGGAACCTACACAGATACGCAGTATTTT. This codes for CASRPGTYTDTQYF. Combining the CDR3 with reference TRBV7-9 and TRBJ2-3 gives the whole variable domain DTGVSQNPRHKITKRGQNVTFRCDPISEHNRLYWYRQTLGQGPEFLTYFQNEAQLEKSRLLSDRFSAERPKGSFSTLEIQRTEQGDSAMYLCASRPGTYTDTQYFGPGTRLTVL.

The chain uses TRBV5-8 and TRBJ1-6; maybe TRBD1 (5 bases). Germline CDR1 is SGHTS and CDR2 is YDEGEE. Trimming stripped 4 bases from V and 10 bases from J, with 9 bases between. The CDR3 is made up of 12 amino acids. The CDR3 spells CASSRGRSPLHF. CDR3 sequence (DNA): TGTGCCAGCAGCCGGGGCAGGTCACCCCTCCACTTT.

The chain couples TRBV7-9 to TRBJ1-1; D is ambiguous. The CDR3 length is 14 residues. V was pared by 1 base and J by 7 bases, with 13 bases between. Germline V gene data show CDR1 as SEHNR and CDR2 as FQNEAQ (reference sequence). The CDR3 sequence is CASSLEGDKNEAFF. DNA for the CDR3: TGTGCCAGCAGCTTAGAGGGCGACAAAAATGAAGCTTTCTTT.

The chain recombines TRBV27 with TRBJ1-2; 8 bases fit TRBD1. V was pared by 4 bases and J by 7 bases, with 5 bases of the junction left unmatched. The germline V gene encodes CDR1 MNHEY and CDR2 SMNVEV (reference sequence). CDR3 size: 13 residues. The CDR3 DNA reads as TGTGCCAGCAGTTGGGCAGGGGGCCTTGGCTACACCTTC. Translating it yields CASSWAGGLGYTF.

The CDR3 reads CASSEPGTPNTGELFF. The CDR3, as DNA: TGTGCCAGCAGTGAACCCGGGACACCGAACACCGGGGAGCTGTTTTTT. The chain carries TRBV25-1 and TRBJ2-2; maybe TRBD1 (6 bases). This CDR3 contains 16 residues. Germline V gene data show CDR1 as MGHDK and CDR2 as SYGVNS. Between the trimmed V and J ends, which lost 2 bases and 0 bases, there was a span of 10 bases.

The V call is TRBV6-6, the J call TRBJ1-1; D is uncertain. This CDR3 has 15 residues. CDR1 is MNHNY and CDR2 is SVGAGI in the germline V gene (reference sequence). V was shortened by 0 bases and J by 5 bases, with 13 bases between the two germline ends. The CDR3 sequence: CASSYSKSTGTEAFF. The CDR3 DNA is TGTGCCAGCAGTTACTCGAAAAGTACCGGGACTGAAGCTTTCTTT.

The rearrangement joins TRBV6-1 to TRBJ2-7; D not certain. The V gene lost 3 bases and the J gene lost 7 bases, with 7 bases spanning the gap. Germline CDR1 and CDR2: MNHNS and SASEGT. There are 11 residues in the CDR3. The CDR3 loop is CASSEAREQYV. The CDR3 DNA reads TGTGCCAGCAGTGAGGCAAGGGAGCAGTACGTC.

The chain uses TRBV7-9 and TRBJ2-1, with D maybe TRBD2 (7 bases). The V and J ends lost 7 bases and 8 bases respectively, with 21 bases between them. Germline V lookup: CDR1 SEHNR, CDR2 FQNEAQ (reference sequence). The CDR3 sequence is 15 residues long. Here the CDR3 DNA reads TGTGCCAGCAACCGGCGTAGGGCGGGGGCCTATGAGCAGTTCTTC. This translates into CASNRRRAGAYEQFF.

The V gene is TRBV24-1, the J gene TRBJ2-2; 7 nucleotides match TRBD1. The CDR3 covers 16 residues. Germline lookup yields CDR1 KGHDR and CDR2 SFDVKD. V lost 0 bases, J lost 4 bases, and 4 bases stayed unmatched. Written as DNA, the CDR3 is TGTGCCACCAGTGATTTGAACAGGGGCTTCACCGGGGAGCTGTTTTTT. This encodes CATSDLNRGFTGELFF.

Worth noting for this clone: The junction differs from germline at one of its ends, possibly a read error. The CDR3 here is CASSSGSLAGGYAQYF. The DNA of the CDR3 is TGTGCCAGCAGTTCGGGGAGCCTAGCGGGGGGTTACGCGCAGTACTTC. The V and J genes are TRBV6-2 or TRBV6-3 and TRBJ2-7, with 11 bases identical to TRBD2. From germline, CDR1 is MNHEY and CDR2 SVGEGT. The CDR3 is 16 residues long.

This sequence joins TRBV20-1 and TRBJ1-1; no reliable D call. Trimming stripped 1 base from V and 6 bases from J, with 3 bases between. Germline loops: CDR1 DFQATT, CDR2 SNEGSKA (reference sequence). This CDR3 has 10 residues. CDR3 residues: CSARGSEAFF. In DNA form, the CDR3 reads TGCAGTGCTAGAGGGTCTGAAGCTTTCTTT.